The source of this TCR beta chain is a study of TET2 disruption in CD19-targeted CAR T cells. Repertoires were generated with immunoSEQ multiplex PCR, while TCRdb's copy carries only in-frame clones and drops some. This sample contains under 30,000 clones. The CDR3 has 14 residues. Trimming at V came to 5 bases and at J to 2 bases, leaving 7 bases not matched to a gene. CDR1 and CDR2 from the germline V gene are DFQATT and SNEGSKA (reference sequence). As regards this clone: Its antigen is not known. The sequenced fragment ends 3 residues before the CDR3 boundary, so the rest is inferred from the germline J gene.

The treatment is: autologous CTL019 cells: CD19 CAR with 4-1BB and CD3 zeta domains. TCR zeta and 4-1BB domains were built into the CD19 CAR. Leukapheresis of peripheral blood supplied the T cells used to manufacture CTL019. This receptor was taken from a man in his sixties or seventies with chronic lymphocytic leukemia. Sequencing used CD8- CAR+ T cells sorted from cultured blood T cells, obtained for CD19 CAR T cell therapy. Subset given: CD8-negative CAR-positive T cells from the infusion product. V usage is TRBV20-1 and J usage is TRBJ2-3; the match to TRBD1 covers 7 bases. The covered CDR3 bases are TGCAGTGCTTACCCGGGACAGACCACAGATACG. Encoded protein: CSAYPGQTTDT. The full-length CDR3 reads as CSAYPGQTTDTQYF.